The rows below give T cell receptor beta chains drawn from one sample of a study of T cell clones after liver transplantation. The assay was immunoSEQ multiplex PCR, and TCRdb's table has in-frame clones only and misses some. The repertoire holds about 75,000 clones, with 80% to 85% as singletons. The specimen comprised CD4+ T cells from blood, sampled around 48 months after liver transplant. The receptors come from a human patient who received a liver transplant. Some T cells may originate from the graft donor. Each CDR3 is given with its conserved first and last residue. A D gene is named only where the DNA matches it firmly. Only some rows state a clone size, as once, few, many or a class for expanded clones.

size: NA; D: TRBD1; J: TRBJ1-5; V: TRBV6-5; DNA: TGTGCCACCAAGGGGACAGGACATAGCAATCAGCCCCAGCATTTT; CDR3: CATKGTGHSNQPQHF
size: few; D: NA; J: TRBJ2-7; V: TRBV14; DNA: TGTGCCAGCAGTCCTAGGTTTGGAGGCGAGCAGTACTTC; CDR3: CASSPRFGGEQYF
size: NA; D: NA; J: TRBJ1-5; V: TRBV5-6; DNA: TGTGCCAGCAGCTCCACAGGTCTTGCGGAAAACAATCAGCCCCAGCATTTT; CDR3: CASSSTGLAENNQPQHF
size: few; D: TRBD2; J: TRBJ2-2; V: TRBV5-4; DNA: TGTGCCAGCAGCTTGGGTCCTCTAGCGGGGGGACTCGGGGAGCTGTTTTTT; CDR3: CASSLGPLAGGLGELFF
size: once; D: NA; J: TRBJ2-7; V: TRBV28; DNA: TGTGCCAGCCGGGACGGGGGCTACGAGCAGTACTTC; CDR3: CASRDGGYEQYF
size: NA; D: NA; J: TRBJ2-3; V: TRBV28; DNA: TGTGCCAGCAGCTATGAGCCCTCCAGCGGCACAGATACGCAGTATTTT; CDR3: CASSYEPSSGTDTQYF
size: NA; D: NA; J: TRBJ1-4; V: TRBV28; DNA: TGTGCCACCCGCAGGGCCCCGAGAGAGGAAAAACTGTTTTTT; CDR3: CATRRAPREEKLFF
size: NA; D: TRBD2; J: TRBJ2-2; V: TRBV10-3; DNA: TGTGCCACAACTAGCGGGGGAGACACCGGGGAGCTGTTTTTT; CDR3: CATTSGGDTGELFF
size: NA; D: NA; J: TRBJ2-5; V: TRBV7-9; DNA: TGTGCCAGCAGCTTAGAGGGGACCGCACCTCAAGAGACCCAGTACTTC; CDR3: CASSLEGTAPQETQYF
size: NA; D: TRBD1; J: TRBJ2-1; V: TRBV28; DNA: TGTGCCAGCAGGCCAGGGGGTTCAAGCTCCTACAATGAGCAGTTCTTC; CDR3: CASRPGGSSSYNEQFF
size: NA; D: NA; J: TRBJ2-7; V: TRBV4-3; DNA: TGCGCCAGCAGCCAAGATCCCCCCGACGGTCGGAGCTCCTACGAGCAGTACTTC; CDR3: CASSQDPPDGRSSYEQYF
size: NA; D: NA; J: TRBJ1-3; V: TRBV4-3; DNA: TGCGCCAGCAGCCCACAACAGGAAAGCTCTGGAAACACCATATATTTT; CDR3: CASSPQQESSGNTIYF
size: NA; D: TRBD1; J: TRBJ1-2; V: TRBV19; DNA: TGTGCCAGTAGCGATGGGGCAGGGACAGGGTGGTCCTATGGCTACACCTTC; CDR3: CASSDGAGTGWSYGYTF
size: NA; D: TRBD2; J: TRBJ2-1; V: TRBV7-9; DNA: TGTGCCAGCAGCTTAGGCGGACTAGCAGGTGAGCAGTTCTTC; CDR3: CASSLGGLAGEQFF
size: NA; D: NA; J: TRBJ2-7; V: TRBV7-9; DNA: TGTGCGATGGGACCCGGGACGGCGACCTACGAGCAGTACTTC; CDR3: CAMGPGTATYEQYF
size: once; D: NA; J: TRBJ2-7; V: TRBV7-2; DNA: TGTGCCAGCAGCTTAGCGGGGTCCCCCAGCGAGCAGTACTTC; CDR3: CASSLAGSPSEQYF
size: NA; D: TRBD1; J: TRBJ2-7; V: TRBV5-5; DNA: TGTGCCAGCAGCTTGGCAGGGACAGGGGCGTACGAGCAGTACTTC; CDR3: CASSLAGTGAYEQYF
size: once; D: TRBD1; J: TRBJ2-5; V: TRBV28; DNA: TGTGCCAGCAAGCCAGGGGGCCGAGAGACCCAGTACTTC; CDR3: CASKPGGRETQYF
size: NA; D: NA; J: TRBJ2-1; V: TRBV9; DNA: TGTGCCAGCAGCGTAGTTAGCGGTCTCGGAAATGAGCAGTTCTTC; CDR3: CASSVVSGLGNEQFF
size: NA; D: TRBD1; J: TRBJ1-5; V: TRBV7-9; DNA: TGTGCCAGCAGCCCTACAGGGGATAGCAATCAGCCCCAGCATTTT; CDR3: CASSPTGDSNQPQHF
size: medium-sized; D: NA; J: TRBJ2-3; V: TRBV7-3; DNA: TGTGCCAGCAGCTTAGACTACACAGATACGCAGTATTTT; CDR3: CASSLDYTDTQYF
size: NA; D: NA; J: TRBJ2-5; V: TRBV5-1; DNA: TGCGCCAGCAGGGCGACAGGGAGGGAGACCCAGTACTTC; CDR3: CASRATGRETQYF
size: NA; D: TRBD2; J: TRBJ2-1; V: TRBV7-3; DNA: TGTGCCAGCAGCCCGGGACTAGCGGGGACCAATGAGCAGTTCTTC; CDR3: CASSPGLAGTNEQFF
size: NA; D: NA; J: TRBJ1-3; V: TRBV14; DNA: TGTGCCAGCAGCCTGGGCTCTGGAAACACCATATATTTT; CDR3: CASSLGSGNTIYF
size: NA; D: NA; J: TRBJ2-1; V: TRBV6-1; DNA: TGTGCCAGCAGTGATCCGACTCCCCTGGGGTACAATGAGCAGTTCTTC; CDR3: CASSDPTPLGYNEQFF
size: NA; D: NA; J: TRBJ1-2; V: TRBV29-1; DNA: TGCAGCGCCAACTTGATAGGTCCGGGCTACACCTTC; CDR3: CSANLIGPGYTF
size: NA; D: TRBD1; J: TRBJ1-6; V: TRBV4-3; DNA: TGCGCCAGCAGCCAACGACAGGGAGCTTTCTCACCCCTCCACTTT; CDR3: CASSQRQGAFSPLHF
size: NA; D: NA; J: TRBJ2-1; V: TRBV19; DNA: TGTGCCAGTAGTATAGATCCCCTACAGCCGAGCTCCTACAATGAGCAGTTCTTC; CDR3: CASSIDPLQPSSYNEQFF
size: NA; D: NA; J: TRBJ2-2; V: TRBV29-1; DNA: TGCAGCGTTGGTACAGGGAGCCCCGGGGAGCTGTTTTTT; CDR3: CSVGTGSPGELFF
size: NA; D: NA; J: TRBJ1-1; V: TRBV5-4; DNA: TGTGCCAGCAGTTATACGGGGGACACTGAAGCTTTCTTT; CDR3: CASSYTGDTEAFF
size: NA; D: NA; J: TRBJ1-2; V: TRBV28; DNA: TGTGCCAGCAGTTTCGGGGGGACTCCTGGCTACACCTTC; CDR3: CASSFGGTPGYTF
size: NA; D: TRBD1; J: TRBJ1-2; V: TRBV6-5; DNA: TGTGCCAGCAGTAAGGGACAGCTCTATGGCTACACCTTC; CDR3: CASSKGQLYGYTF
size: NA; D: NA; J: TRBJ2-1; V: TRBV7-7; DNA: TGTGCTAGCAGCTTAGGCCGGCCGACGACTTCGCCGGCCAGCTCCTACAATGAGCAGTTCTTC; CDR3: CASSLGRPTTSPASSYNEQFF
size: NA; D: NA; J: TRBJ2-1; V: TRBV2; DNA: TGTGCCAGCAGAGGGGCAGGGGGGCGCTTTTCGGGCCACAATGAGCAGTTCTTC; CDR3: CASRGAGGRFSGHNEQFF
size: NA; D: TRBD1; J: TRBJ2-7; V: TRBV28; DNA: TGTGCCAGCATCCTGGGACAGGGCTACGAGCAGTACTTC; CDR3: CASILGQGYEQYF
size: NA; D: NA; J: TRBJ1-6; V: TRBV19; DNA: TGTGCCAGTACCCCTGGGAACAGCCTCTCACCCCTCCACTTT; CDR3: CASTPGNSLSPLHF
size: NA; D: TRBD2; J: TRBJ2-1; V: TRBV5-1; DNA: TGCGCCAGCAGCGACGGGACTAGCGGCTACAATGAGCAGTTCTTC; CDR3: CASSDGTSGYNEQFF
size: once; D: TRBD2; J: TRBJ2-7; V: TRBV4-3; DNA: TGCGCCAGCAGCCTCGGACTAGCGGGAGCCGAGCAGTACTTC; CDR3: CASSLGLAGAEQYF
size: few; D: NA; J: TRBJ1-1; V: TRBV5-1; DNA: TGCGCCAGCAGCCCAGGAGGCCTGGGAGCCGGAGAAGCTTTCTTT; CDR3: CASSPGGLGAGEAFF
size: NA; D: NA; J: TRBJ1-5; V: TRBV19; DNA: TGTGCCAGTAGTATTGCAGGGATCGGCAATCAGCCCCAGCATTTT; CDR3: CASSIAGIGNQPQHF
size: NA; D: TRBD2; J: TRBJ2-7; V: TRBV5-4; DNA: TGTGCCAGCAGCTTGATAGCGGGAGGCCCCCACGAGCAGTACTTC; CDR3: CASSLIAGGPHEQYF
size: NA; D: TRBD2; J: TRBJ2-7; V: TRBV9; DNA: TGTGCCAGCAGCGCGGGCGGGAGGTACGAGCAGTACTTC; CDR3: CASSAGGRYEQYF
size: NA; D: NA; J: TRBJ1-2; V: TRBV4-3; DNA: TGCGCCAGCAGCCAAGACTTTACAGGGTCCTATGGCTACACCTTC; CDR3: CASSQDFTGSYGYTF
size: NA; D: NA; J: TRBJ1-4; V: TRBV2; DNA: TGTGCCAGCAAGGACAGTGGGGGAGAGTCCGCCCCATTTAATGAAAAACTGTTTTTT; CDR3: CASKDSGGESAPFNEKLFF
size: few; D: TRBD2; J: TRBJ2-2; V: TRBV6-6; DNA: TGTGCCAGCAGAAGCGGGGGGGTCACCGGGGAGCTGTTTTTT; CDR3: CASRSGGVTGELFF
size: few; D: TRBD2; J: TRBJ2-2; V: TRBV7-3; DNA: TGTGCCAGCAGCTTAAACGCAGCGGGGACGCACGGGGAGCTGTTTTTT; CDR3: CASSLNAAGTHGELFF
size: NA; D: NA; J: TRBJ1-1; V: TRBV7-2; DNA: TGTGCCAGCAGCTTATTCGGGACGCAGGGCGCTGAAGCTTTCTTT; CDR3: CASSLFGTQGAEAFF
size: NA; D: TRBD1; J: TRBJ2-6; V: TRBV4-1; DNA: TGCGCCAGCAGCCAAGAAGGGGGCAGGGCTTACTCTGGGGCCAACGTCCTGACTTTC; CDR3: CASSQEGGRAYSGANVLTF
size: once; D: TRBD1; J: TRBJ2-2; V: TRBV7-3; DNA: TGTGCCAGCAGCTTAAATCCGACAGGGGGCACCGGGGAGCTGTTTTTT; CDR3: CASSLNPTGGTGELFF